A selection of T cell receptor beta chains follows, all from one sample in a study of T cells in Graves' hyperthyroidism and ophthalmopathy. TCRdb used MiXCR to reprocess the multiplex PCR reads, holding one entry per CDR3 protein. The sample comprises more than 150,000 distinct CDR3 sequences, approximately 15% of which are singletons, and about 29% rests with the top ten. Sequencing was performed on blood. The receptors derive from a woman between 45 and 60 years old with Graves' hyperthyroidism. The CDR3 runs from the conserved cysteine through the conserved F or W. Each record gives: J gene, clone size, V gene, D gene, CDR3 protein, CDR3 DNA. A D gene is named only where the DNA matches it firmly. Clone size is stated in some rows and not others, as once, few, many or a class when expanded.

>TRBJ1-1|many|TRBV6-1|TRBD1
CASGPGGLTEAFF
TGTGCCAGCGGACCAGGGGGGTTAACTGAAGCTTTCTTT
>TRBJ2-5|many|TRBV6-5|TRBD2
CASSYTNVLAGDQETQYF
TGTGCCAGCAGTTACACAAATGTACTAGCGGGGGACCAAGAGACCCAGTACTTC
>TRBJ1-1|-|TRBV6-9|-
CASSYGGRAEAFF
TGTGCCAGCAGTTACGGGGGGCGCGCTGAAGCTTTCTTT
>TRBJ2-4|-|TRBV2|TRBD2
CASSERASGGKNIQYF
TGTGCCAGCAGTGAAAGGGCTAGCGGGGGCAAAAACATTCAGTACTTC
>TRBJ2-5|many|TRBV7-2|-
CASSSYLEQGTQYF
TGTGCCAGCAGCTCCTATCTCGAACAGGGGACCCAGTACTTC
>TRBJ1-1|-|TRBV7-2|-
CASSPPGPQAFF
TGTGCCAGCAGCCCGCCGGGGCCCCAAGCTTTCTTT
>TRBJ1-1|many|TRBV19|-
CASSILGNTNTEAFF
TGTGCCAGTAGTATCTTGGGGAATACGAACACTGAAGCTTTCTTT
>TRBJ2-7|many|TRBV12-3/TRBV12-4|-
CASSFRVGEQYF
TGTGCCAGCAGTTTTAGGGTTGGCGAGCAGTACTTC
>TRBJ1-3|-|TRBV7-9|TRBD1
CASSLDRGVVGNTIYF
TGTGCCAGCAGCTTGGACAGGGGAGTAGTTGGAAACACCATATATTTT
>TRBJ1-6|-|TRBV20-1|-
CSATSFSYNSPLHF
TGCAGTGCCACGAGTTTCTCCTATAATTCACCCCTCCACTTT
>TRBJ1-5|many|TRBV6-1|-
CASSTTRGGSSNQPQHF
TGTGCCAGCAGCACCACGCGGGGGGGATCTAGCAATCAGCCCCAGCATTTT
>TRBJ2-3|-|TRBV28|-
CASSFLRRDTQYF
TGTGCCAGCAGTTTCTTAAGAAGGGATACGCAGTATTTT
>TRBJ1-1|once|TRBV7-9|-
CASSLIRGFGTEAFF
TGTGCCAGCAGCTTAATTAGGGGCTTTGGAACTGAAGCTTTCTTT
>TRBJ2-7|many|TRBV3-1|-
CASSLSLGSGYEQYF
TGTGCCAGCAGCCTGAGCTTGGGGTCGGGCTACGAGCAGTACTTC
>TRBJ2-1|-|TRBV7-3|-
CASSPRGSNEQFF
TGTGCCAGCAGCCCCCGGGGGAGTAATGAGCAGTTCTTC
>TRBJ2-6|few|TRBV11-1|-
CASSPQAGANVLTF
TGTGCCAGCAGCCCCCAGGCTGGGGCCAACGTCCTGACTTTC
>TRBJ1-6|many|TRBV6-1|-
CASSPTWGGFSSYNSPLHF
TGTGCCAGCAGCCCAACCTGGGGGGGGTTCAGCTCCTATAATTCACCCCTCCACTTT
>TRBJ1-1|many|TRBV2|-
CASILNTEAFF
TGTGCCAGCATACTGAACACTGAAGCTTTCTTT
>TRBJ1-2|-|TRBV12-3/TRBV12-4|-
CASSSGGNVRAYGYTF
TGTGCCAGCAGTAGCGGGGGTAACGTACGGGCCTATGGCTACACCTTC
>TRBJ2-2|many|TRBV18|-
CASSPQAETGELFF
TGTGCCAGCTCACCACAGGCGGAGACCGGGGAGCTGTTTTTT
>TRBJ1-1|many|TRBV15|-
CATKLGRGNTEAFF
TGTGCCACCAAGTTGGGTAGGGGAAACACTGAAGCTTTCTTT
>TRBJ2-5|many|TRBV5-1|-
CASSFNQETQYF
TGCGCCAGCAGCTTCAATCAAGAGACCCAGTACTTC
>TRBJ1-6|many|TRBV6-1|-
CASSSYNSPLHF
TGTGCCTCCAGCTCCTATAATTCACCCCTCCACTTT
>TRBJ1-4|many|TRBV6-6|-
CASSYSVRSDRPNEKLFF
TGTGCCAGCAGTTACTCGGTTAGGTCTGACAGACCTAATGAAAAACTGTTTTTT
>TRBJ2-1|many|TRBV28|-
CASSFGGRIYNEQFF
TGTGCCAGCAGTTTTGGGGGCCGGATTTACAATGAGCAGTTCTTC
>TRBJ2-2|many|TRBV6-1|-
CASSLGLTPGELFF
TGTGCCAGCAGCCTGGGACTCACACCCGGGGAGCTGTTTTTT
>TRBJ1-2|few|TRBV18|-
CASSPAKRDGYTF
TGTGCCAGCTCACCGGCTAAACGGGATGGCTACACCTTC
>TRBJ2-7|many|TRBV7-3|TRBD1
CASSPGTGGSEQYF
TGTGCCAGCAGCCCGGGGACAGGGGGGAGCGAGCAGTACTTC
>TRBJ1-2|many|TRBV29-1|-
CSVDPRGRTVESGYTF
TGCAGCGTTGATCCCCGGGGTAGGACAGTCGAGTCGGGCTACACCTTC
>TRBJ2-2|many|TRBV9|TRBD2
CASSAMTSAGELFF
TGTGCCAGCAGCGCGATGACTAGCGCCGGGGAGCTGTTTTTT
>TRBJ2-7|-|TRBV20-1|-
CSASGLAAYEQYF
TGCAGTGCTAGTGGGCTAGCAGCCTACGAGCAGTACTTC
>TRBJ2-1|many|TRBV2|TRBD2
CASRASGTSGGGQFF
TGTGCCAGCAGAGCCTCCGGGACTAGCGGGGGGGGGCAGTTCTTC
>TRBJ1-1|-|TRBV9|TRBD1
CASSVEGTENTEAFF
TGTGCCAGCAGCGTAGAGGGGACAGAGAACACTGAAGCTTTCTTT
>TRBJ1-2|many|TRBV7-9|-
CASSLSLGGDYGYTF
TGTGCCAGCAGCTTATCGCTCGGGGGCGACTATGGCTACACCTTC
>TRBJ2-3|many|TRBV5-1|-
CASSRQEDTQYF
TGCGCCAGCAGCAGGCAGGAAGATACGCAGTATTTT
>TRBJ2-7|many|TRBV6-2/TRBV6-3|TRBD2
CASTTGLASEQYF
TGTGCCAGCACCACCGGACTAGCGAGCGAGCAGTACTTC
>TRBJ2-3|many|TRBV28|TRBD2
CASSLTSGISLGTDTQYF
TGTGCCAGCAGTTTGACTAGCGGGATTTCCCTTGGCACAGATACGCAGTATTTT
>TRBJ1-4|many|TRBV19|-
CASSIITANEKLFF
TGTGCCAGTAGTATAATCACAGCAAATGAAAAACTGTTTTTT
>TRBJ1-1|many|TRBV3-1|TRBD1
CASSQTGGNTEAFF
TGTGCCAGCAGCCAGACAGGGGGAAACACTGAAGCTTTCTTT
>TRBJ1-4|many|TRBV29-1|-
CSGSMGLGEKLFF
TGCAGTGGCTCTATGGGCTTAGGCGAAAAACTGTTTTTT
>TRBJ1-2|many|TRBV9|TRBD1
CASSAGTGGLDYGYTF
TGTGCCAGCAGCGCCGGGACAGGGGGCCTCGACTATGGCTACACCTTC
>TRBJ2-1|many|TRBV5-6|-
CASSLEGQNFYNEQFF
TGTGCCAGCAGCCTGGAAGGACAGAACTTCTACAATGAGCAGTTCTTC
>TRBJ2-7|many|TRBV12-3/TRBV12-4|TRBD1
CASSFHRGEQYF
TGTGCCAGCAGTTTTCACAGGGGCGAGCAGTACTTC
>TRBJ2-7|-|TRBV18|-
CASGDSYSYEQYF
TGTGCCAGCGGCGACAGCTACTCCTACGAGCAGTACTTC
>TRBJ2-4|many|TRBV6-2/TRBV6-3|TRBD2
CASSGLAGGNLAKNIQYF
TGTGCCAGCAGCGGACTAGCGGGGGGGAATCTAGCCAAAAACATTCAGTACTTC
>TRBJ2-7|-|TRBV20-1|TRBD2
CSALSLTSGVDEQYF
TGCAGTGCTCTCAGCCTTACTAGCGGGGTCGACGAGCAGTACTTC